These 21 T cell receptor beta chains share one sample of origin, sequenced in a study of T cell responses to AZD1222 COVID-19 vaccine. TCRdb's copy holds only in-frame clones and misses some; the assay was immunoSEQ multiplex PCR. The table has approximately 110,000 clones, more than 70% seen once. Here the sequenced sample was peripheral blood, taken 28 days after the second AZD1222 dose. All receptors come from an adult who received the AZD1222 COVID-19 vaccine.

This clone was counted only a few times. The rearrangement joins TRBV11-2 to TRBJ2-7, with 11 bases identical to TRBD2. After removal of 5 bases from V and 2 bases from J, the junction contained 2 bases not matched to a gene. The germline gives CDR1 SGHAT, CDR2 FQNNGV. This CDR3 is 14 amino acids long. Here the CDR3 reads CASSTSGGAYEQYF. Written as DNA, the CDR3 is TGTGCCAGCAGCACTAGCGGGGGAGCCTACGAGCAGTACTTC.

The chain uses TRBV9 and TRBJ1-6, with 7 bases identical to TRBD1. The CDR3 runs 14 residues. CDR1 is SGDLS, CDR2 YYNGEE, per germline. Germline trimming cut 0 bases from V and 10 bases from J; bases unmatched to any gene: 4. DNA of the CDR3: TGTGCCAGCAGCGTAGAAGGGGGCGGCTCACCCCTCCACTTT. Amino acids: CASSVEGGGSPLHF.

The V gene is TRBV19, the J gene TRBJ2-1; 7 nucleotides line up with TRBD1. CDR3 length: 17 residues. The germline V gene has CDR1 LNHDA and CDR2 SQIVND (reference sequence). Germline trimming cut 3 bases from V and 5 bases from J; bases unmatched to any gene: 13. The CDR3 is CASSIGQALSPNNEQFF. CDR3 DNA: TGTGCCAGTAGTATTGGACAGGCCCTAAGTCCTAACAATGAGCAGTTCTTC.

The V gene is TRBV28, the J gene TRBJ2-1; 7 bases are shared with TRBD2. Germline V gene sequence: CDR1 MDHEN, CDR2 SYDVKM. The CDR3 totals 14 residues. The V gene end was trimmed by 7 bases and the J gene end by 7 bases; junction bases not matched to a gene: 10. The CDR3 here is CASTNGGYWNEQFF. CDR3 in DNA: TGTGCCAGCACCAACGGGGGGTATTGGAATGAGCAGTTCTTC.

The chain couples TRBV6-5 to TRBJ1-6; the match to TRBD1 covers 9 bases. The V gene's germline CDR1 is MNHEY and CDR2 SVGAGI. The CDR3 has 14 amino acids. Germline trimming cut 5 bases from V and 7 bases from J; bases unmatched to any gene: 3. The CDR3 here is CASSRGQGNSPLHF. The CDR3 DNA reads TGTGCCAGCAGTAGGGGACAGGGAAATTCACCCCTCCACTTT.

The chain has TRBV7-3 and TRBJ2-2, with D possibly being TRBD1 (5 bases). The V end was cut by 0 bases, the J end by 5 bases, with 10 bases between. The CDR3 sequence is 15 residues long. The germline V gene has CDR1 SGHTA and CDR2 FQGTGA. CDR3 bases: TGTGCCAGCAGCTTAACCCTGACAGAGACCGGGGAGCTGTTTTTT. Translating it yields CASSLTLTETGELFF.

The CDR3 nucleotides are TGTGCCAGCAGCTTGCGGAGCTCTGGGGCCAACGTCCTGACTTTC. Translated, it gives CASSLRSSGANVLTF. J is TRBJ2-6 and V is TRBV5-8; D not certain. V shed 1 base and J shed 0 bases, with 5 bases lying between them. Germline V gene lookup returns CDR1 SGHTS and CDR2 YDEGEE. CDR3 length equals 15 residues.

V gene TRBV24-1 combines with J gene TRBJ2-2, with 7 bases aligning to TRBD1. From germline, CDR1 is KGHDR and CDR2 SFDVKD. V trimming: 3 bases; J trimming: 0 bases; junction bases outside the gene matches: 6. This CDR3 is 17 amino acids long. The CDR3 loop is CATSDRDSDANTGELFF. Written as DNA, the CDR3 is TGTGCCACCAGTGATAGGGACAGCGACGCGAACACCGGGGAGCTGTTTTTT.

The chain carries TRBV5-1 and TRBJ1-6; tentatively, D is TRBD1 (5 bases). The CDR3 is 16 amino acids. Trimming left V 4 bases short and J 5 bases short, with 16 bases between. The germline V gene encodes CDR1 SGHRS and CDR2 YFSETQ. In DNA form, the CDR3 reads TGCGCCAGCAGCCCAGACTCCGGGACCGATAATTCACCCCTCCACTTT. Protein: CASSPDSGTDNSPLHF.

V usage is TRBV21-1 and J usage is TRBJ1-2; the table assigns TRBD1, which was not confirmed against the DNA. TRBV21-1 is a known pseudogene. The CDR3 has 12 amino acids. The CDR3 DNA follows: TGTGCCAGCAGCAAAGAACAGGGCGGCTACACCTTC. Protein product: CASSKEQGGYTF.

This rearrangement joins TRBV5-1 to TRBJ1-4, with D possibly TRBD1 on 6 matching bases. Germline V lookup: CDR1 SGHRS, CDR2 YFSETQ. The CDR3 consists of 15 residues. V dropped 2 bases and J dropped 8 bases, with 16 bases sitting between them. In DNA, the CDR3 is TGCGCCAGCAGCTTCAACAGGGCACCTGGGGAAAAACTGTTTTTT. Protein product: CASSFNRAPGEKLFF.

The V call is TRBV6-6, the J call TRBJ1-1; D is unresolved. Looked up from germline, CDR1 is MNHNY and CDR2 is SVGAGI (reference sequence). The CDR3 runs 14 residues. With 6 bases removed from V and 0 bases from J, the gap between germline ends came to 11 bases. For the CDR3, the DNA is TGTGCCAGCAGGATACGGACCATGAACACTGAAGCTTTCTTT. Translation: CASRIRTMNTEAFF.

This clone was found a few times. The J gene is TRBJ1-2, the V gene TRBV29-1; 8 bases are shared with TRBD1. J gave up 4 bases and V 5 bases, and 6 bases lay outside the gene matches. CDR1 and CDR2 (germline): SQVTM, ANQGSEA. CDR3 length: 13 residues. The CDR3 sequence: CSVSTGESYGYTF. CDR3 sequence (DNA): TGCAGCGTTTCGACAGGGGAGAGCTATGGCTACACCTTC. The entire variable domain, with the rest obtained from reference TRBV29-1 and TRBJ1-2, is as follows: SAVISQKPSRDICQRGTSLTIQCQVDSQVTMMFWYRQQPGQSLTLIATANQGSEATYESGFVIDKFPISRPNLTFSTLTVSNMSPEDSSIYLCSVSTGESYGYTFGSGTRLTVV.

CDR3 sequence (DNA): TGCGCCAGCAGCCCCAAATCTGGCTTCGGCAGTTCCTACGAGCAGTACTTC. Translation: CASSPKSGFGSSYEQYF. This chain connects TRBV4-1 to TRBJ2-7, with D hard to call. The V gene's germline CDR1 is MGHRA and CDR2 YSYEKL. The CDR3 spans 17 residues. The V and J ends lost 4 bases and 1 base respectively, with 20 bases between them.

The rearrangement joins TRBV7-8 to TRBJ1-4; no clear D. Germline assignment: CDR1 SGHVS and CDR2 FQNEAQ. Trimming removed 5 bases at V and 5 bases at J, with 9 bases between. The CDR3 extends over 13 amino acids. The CDR3, as DNA: TGTGCCAGCAGCACCCGACAAAATGAAAAACTGTTTTTT. Protein product: CASSTRQNEKLFF.

The chain is built from TRBV6-5 and TRBJ1-1; D ambiguous. Germline-derived CDR1 and CDR2 are MNHEY and SVGAGI. This CDR3 is built from 13 residues. V was shortened by 5 bases and J by 11 bases, with 18 bases between the two germline ends. The CDR3 DNA reads as TGTGCCAGCAGTCCGACCCAACCCCCGAGGGCTTTCTTT. Amino acid sequence: CASSPTQPPRAFF.

The chain employs TRBV14 and TRBJ2-7; tentatively, D is TRBD1 or TRBD2 (5 bases each). The V and J ends lost 2 bases and 6 bases respectively, with 14 bases between them. This CDR3 is 14 amino acids long. CDR1 is SGHDN and CDR2 is FVKESK in the germline V gene. The CDR3 nucleotides are TGTGCCAGCAGCCAATACCAGGGACCCTCCGAGCAGTACTTC. Amino acid sequence: CASSQYQGPSEQYF.

The CDR3 bases are TGTGCCAGTAGTATCGGGACCCTCCGGTCCTCCTACAATGAGCAGTTCTTC. Protein product: CASSIGTLRSSYNEQFF. The chain combines TRBV19 with TRBJ2-1, with D perhaps matching TRBD1 or TRBD2 (5 bases each). V was trimmed by 3 bases and J by 0 bases, leaving 15 bases between them. From germline, CDR1 is LNHDA and CDR2 SQIVND (reference sequence). CDR3 length: 17 residues.

This clone was seen a single time. This sequence joins TRBV5-1 and TRBJ2-2; 7 bases match TRBD2. The junction had 5 bases not matched to a gene; V was cut back by 2 bases and J by 1 base. Germline CDR1 SGHRS, CDR2 YFSETQ. The length of the CDR3 is 16 residues. CDR3 region: CASSFTTSKNTGELFF. CDR3 DNA: TGCGCCAGCAGCTTCACGACTAGCAAGAACACCGGGGAGCTGTTTTTT. The full variable domain, rest sourced from reference TRBV5-1 and TRBJ2-2, is KAGVTQTPRYLIKTRGQQVTLSCSPISGHRSVSWYQQTPGQGLQFLFEYFSETQRNKGNFPGRFSGRQFSNSRSEMNVSTLELGDSALYLCASSFTTSKNTGELFFGEGSRLTVL.

This clone was detected only once. The chain employs TRBV10-1 and TRBJ1-2, with D unresolved. Germline assignment: CDR1 WNHNN and CDR2 SYGVQD (reference sequence). There are 14 residues in the CDR3. V lost 4 bases to trimming and J lost 2 bases, with 11 bases between them. In DNA form, the CDR3 reads TGCGCCAGCAGTGTGCCGACTGAGAACTATGGCTACACCTTC. This translates into CASSVPTENYGYTF.

The J gene is TRBJ1-1, the V gene TRBV28; 7 bases match TRBD1. This CDR3 region has 14 residues. Looked up from germline, CDR1 is MDHEN and CDR2 is SYDVKM. J was trimmed by 7 bases and V by 5 bases; bases with no gene match: 10. Written as DNA, the CDR3 is TGTGCCAGCAGTCTAGGTGACAGGGTGGATGAAGCTTTCTTT. This codes for CASSLGDRVDEAFF.